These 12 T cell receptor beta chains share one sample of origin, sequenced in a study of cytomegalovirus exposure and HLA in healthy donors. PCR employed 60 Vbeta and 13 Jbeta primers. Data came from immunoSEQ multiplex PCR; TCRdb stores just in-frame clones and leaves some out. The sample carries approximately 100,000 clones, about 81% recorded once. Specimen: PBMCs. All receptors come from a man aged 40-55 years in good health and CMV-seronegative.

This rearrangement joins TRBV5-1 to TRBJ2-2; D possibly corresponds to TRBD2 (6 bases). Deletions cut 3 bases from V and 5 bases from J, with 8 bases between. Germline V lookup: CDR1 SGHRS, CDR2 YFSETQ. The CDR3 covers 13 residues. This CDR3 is CASSWRGTGELFF. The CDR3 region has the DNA TGCGCCAGCAGCTGGCGGGGTACCGGGGAGCTGTTTTTT.

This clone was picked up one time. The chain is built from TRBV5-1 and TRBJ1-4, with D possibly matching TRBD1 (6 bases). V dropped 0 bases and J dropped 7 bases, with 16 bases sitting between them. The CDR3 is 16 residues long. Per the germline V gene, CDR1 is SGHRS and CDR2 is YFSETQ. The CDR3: CASSLGGTRVGEKLFF. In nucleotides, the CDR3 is TGCGCCAGCAGCTTGGGGGGGACAAGGGTCGGTGAAAAACTGTTTTTT.

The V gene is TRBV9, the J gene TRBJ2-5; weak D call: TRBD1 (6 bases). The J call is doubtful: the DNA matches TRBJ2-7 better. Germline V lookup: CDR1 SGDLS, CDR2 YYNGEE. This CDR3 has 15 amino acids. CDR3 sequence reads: CASSVGVTGSYEQYF. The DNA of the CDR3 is TGTGCCAGCAGCGTAGGAGTTACAGGGAGCTACGAGCAGTACTTC.

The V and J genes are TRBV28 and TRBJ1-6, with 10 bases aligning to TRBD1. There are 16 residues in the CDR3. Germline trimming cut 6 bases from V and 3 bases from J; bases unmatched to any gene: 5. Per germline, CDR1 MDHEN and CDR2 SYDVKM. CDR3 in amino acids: CASRIDRGLYNSPLHF. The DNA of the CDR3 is TGTGCCAGCAGGATCGACAGGGGGCTCTATAATTCACCCCTCCACTTT.

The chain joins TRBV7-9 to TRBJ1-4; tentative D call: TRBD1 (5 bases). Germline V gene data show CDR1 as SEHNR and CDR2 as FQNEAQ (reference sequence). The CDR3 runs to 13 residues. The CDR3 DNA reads TGTTCTGCGGGGGAGTGGACTAATGAAAAACTGTTTTTT. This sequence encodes CSAGEWTNEKLFF.

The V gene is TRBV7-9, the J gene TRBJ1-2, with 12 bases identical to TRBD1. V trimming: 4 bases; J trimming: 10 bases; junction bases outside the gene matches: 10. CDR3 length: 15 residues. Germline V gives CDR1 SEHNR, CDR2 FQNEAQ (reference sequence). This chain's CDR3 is CASSSPGQGAGDYTF. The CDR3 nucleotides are TGTGCCAGCAGCTCCCCGGGACAGGGGGCGGGCGACTACACCTTC. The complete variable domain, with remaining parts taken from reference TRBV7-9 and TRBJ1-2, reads DTGVSQNPRHKITKRGQNVTFRCDPISEHNRLYWYRQTLGQGPEFLTYFQNEAQLEKSRLLSDRFSAERPKGSFSTLEIQRTEQGDSAMYLCASSSPGQGAGDYTFGSGTRLTVV.

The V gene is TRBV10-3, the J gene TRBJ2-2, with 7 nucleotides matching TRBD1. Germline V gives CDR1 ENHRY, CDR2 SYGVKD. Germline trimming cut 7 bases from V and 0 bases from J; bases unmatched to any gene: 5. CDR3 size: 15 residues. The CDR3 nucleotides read TGTGCCATCAAGGGACAGATTTCGAACACCGGGGAGCTGTTTTTT. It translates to CAIKGQISNTGELFF.

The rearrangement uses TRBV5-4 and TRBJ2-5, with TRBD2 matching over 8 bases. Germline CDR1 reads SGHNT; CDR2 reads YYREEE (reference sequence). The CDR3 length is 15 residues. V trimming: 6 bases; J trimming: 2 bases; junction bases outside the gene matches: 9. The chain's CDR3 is CASNIGGAGQETQYF. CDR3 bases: TGTGCCAGCAACATCGGGGGGGCTGGGCAAGAGACCCAGTACTTC. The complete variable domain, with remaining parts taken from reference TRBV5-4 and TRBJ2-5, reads ETGVTQSPTHLIKTRGQQVTLRCSSQSGHNTVSWYQQALGQGPQFIFQYYREEENGRGNFPPRFSGLQFPNYSSELNVNALELDDSALYLCASNIGGAGQETQYFGPGTRLLVL.

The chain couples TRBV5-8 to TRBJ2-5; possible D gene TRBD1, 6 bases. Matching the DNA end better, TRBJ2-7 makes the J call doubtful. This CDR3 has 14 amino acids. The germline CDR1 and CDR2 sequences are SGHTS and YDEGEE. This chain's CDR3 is CASSLSSGVYEQYF. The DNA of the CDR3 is TGTGCCAGCAGCTTGTCGTCAGGGGTCTACGAGCAGTACTTC.

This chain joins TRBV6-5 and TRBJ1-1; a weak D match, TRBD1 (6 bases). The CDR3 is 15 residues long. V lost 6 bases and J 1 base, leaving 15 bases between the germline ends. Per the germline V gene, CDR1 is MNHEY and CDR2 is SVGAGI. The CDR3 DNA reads TGTGCCAGCAGAGGACCAGGGGATAGGAACACTGAAGCTTTCTTT. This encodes CASRGPGDRNTEAFF.

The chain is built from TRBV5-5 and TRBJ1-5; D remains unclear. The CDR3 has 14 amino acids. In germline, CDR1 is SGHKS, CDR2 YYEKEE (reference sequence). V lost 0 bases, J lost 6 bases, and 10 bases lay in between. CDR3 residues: CASSLAAGLQPQHF. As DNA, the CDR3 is TGTGCCAGCAGCTTGGCGGCAGGTCTTCAGCCCCAGCATTTT.

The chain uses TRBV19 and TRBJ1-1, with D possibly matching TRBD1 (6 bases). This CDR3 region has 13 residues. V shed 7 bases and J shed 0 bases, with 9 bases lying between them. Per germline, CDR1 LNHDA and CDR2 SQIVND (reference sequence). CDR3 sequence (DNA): TGTGCCAGTACTCAGGGGTTGAACACTGAAGCTTTCTTT. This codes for CASTQGLNTEAFF.